A few counts support the clone carrying this TCR beta chain. Germline CDR1 reads SGDLS; CDR2 reads YYNGEE. The CDR3 runs to 16 residues. Trimming removed 6 bases from V and 2 bases from J, with 19 bases in between. This entry comes from a study of blood T cell repertoires in COVID-19. Only in-frame clones appear in the TCRdb table, and some are missing; sequencing was by immunoSEQ multiplex PCR. This sample carries around 200,000 clones, 80% to 90% of them seen once, and the ten largest clones take around 18%. Sequencing was done on a sample of peripheral blood. This clonotype originated in a woman of 80 years or more with active or convalescent COVID-19. The rearrangement links TRBV9 to TRBJ2-3; a possible D gene is TRBD2 (7 bases). The CDR3 spells CASTPGGGGPTDTQYF. In DNA form, the CDR3 reads TGTGCCAGCACCCCCGGGGGCGGGGGCCCCACAGATACGCAGTATTTT.